A selection of T cell receptor beta chains follows, all from one sample in a study of CD8 T cells in ankylosing spondylitis. TCRdb independently ran MiXCR on the 5' RACE reads; one entry per CDR3 protein. The profile shows more than 250,000 distinct CDR3 sequences, 11% of them singletons. Input material: blood, either unsorted or a sorted T cell fraction (not recorded which). These receptors were collected from a female donor with ankylosing spondylitis or in good health (not recorded which). Each CDR3 is given with its conserved first and last residue. Each record gives: D gene, V gene, J gene, clone size, CDR3 protein, CDR3 DNA. A D gene is named only where the DNA matches it firmly. For some rows the clone size is stated as once, few or many, or as a class when expanded; others skip it.

.	TRBV7-8	TRBJ2-1	many	CASSLSLSGRTTYNEQFF	TGTGCCAGCAGCTTATCCCTCTCTGGCAGGACAACCTACAATGAGCAGTTCTTC
.	TRBV20-1	TRBJ1-4	many	CSARWSVNEKLFF	TGCAGTGCTAGATGGTCGGTTAATGAAAAACTGTTTTTT
.	TRBV21-1	TRBJ2-5	few	CASSKVSGDRTETQYF	TGTGCCAGCAGCAAAGTGAGTGGGGATCGTACGGAGACCCAGTACTTC
TRBD2	TRBV7-2	TRBJ2-3	many	CASSLAGAGGPLDTQYF	TGTGCCAGCAGCTTAGCGGGCGCGGGAGGTCCGTTAGATACGCAGTATTTT
.	TRBV28	TRBJ1-6	few	CASSLSGEYNSPLHF	TGTGCCAGCAGTTTAAGTGGAGAGTATAATTCACCCCTCCACTTT
.	TRBV20-1	TRBJ2-5	many	CSAYRVEGAETQYF	TGCAGTGCTTATCGGGTTGAGGGTGCAGAGACCCAGTACTTC
TRBD2	TRBV6-1	TRBJ2-1	few	CASSQTSGITNEQFF	TGTGCCAGCAGCCAGACTAGCGGGATTACAAATGAGCAGTTCTTC
.	TRBV5-1	TRBJ1-1	many	CASSLDANTEAFF	TGCGCCAGCAGCTTGGATGCGAACACTGAAGCTTTCTTT
.	TRBV12-3/TRBV12-4	TRBJ1-5	many	CASSIRYSNQPQHF	TGTGCCAGCAGTATCAGGTATAGCAATCAGCCCCAGCATTTT
.	TRBV4-3	TRBJ2-1	many	CASSQDAGSYNEQFF	TGCGCCAGCAGCCAAGATGCGGGCTCCTACAATGAGCAGTTCTTC
.	TRBV20-1	TRBJ1-3	many	CSARDWGDSGNTIYF	TGCAGTGCTAGAGATTGGGGGGACTCTGGAAACACCATATATTTT
.	TRBV2	TRBJ1-4	few	CASSDKGGREKLFF	TGTGCCAGCAGTGACAAGGGGGGGCGTGAAAAACTGTTTTTT
.	TRBV20-1	TRBJ1-2	many	CSARDGGNYGYTF	TGCAGTGCTAGAGACGGGGGGAACTATGGCTACACCTTC
.	TRBV6-6	TRBJ1-2	.	CASSYPGSYGYTF	TGTGCCAGCAGTTACCCAGGATCTTATGGCTACACCTTC